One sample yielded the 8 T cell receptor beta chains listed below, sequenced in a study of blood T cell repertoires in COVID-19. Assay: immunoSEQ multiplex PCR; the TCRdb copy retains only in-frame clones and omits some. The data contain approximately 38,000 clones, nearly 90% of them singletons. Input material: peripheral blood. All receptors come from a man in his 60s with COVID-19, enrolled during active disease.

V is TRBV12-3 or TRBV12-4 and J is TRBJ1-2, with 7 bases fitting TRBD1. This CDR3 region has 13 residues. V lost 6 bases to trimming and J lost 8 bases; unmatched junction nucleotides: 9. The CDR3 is CASSRDRVAGYTF. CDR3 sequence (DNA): TGTGCCAGCAGCCGAGACAGGGTGGCCGGCTACACCTTC.

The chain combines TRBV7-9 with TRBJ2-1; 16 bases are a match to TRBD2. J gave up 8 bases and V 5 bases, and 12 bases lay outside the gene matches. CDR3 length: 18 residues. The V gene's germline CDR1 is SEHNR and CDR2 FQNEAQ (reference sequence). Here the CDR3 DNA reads TGTGCCAGCAGCCCAGGGACTAGCGGGAGGGCCGGTTCGCATGAGCAGTTCTTC. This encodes CASSPGTSGRAGSHEQFF.

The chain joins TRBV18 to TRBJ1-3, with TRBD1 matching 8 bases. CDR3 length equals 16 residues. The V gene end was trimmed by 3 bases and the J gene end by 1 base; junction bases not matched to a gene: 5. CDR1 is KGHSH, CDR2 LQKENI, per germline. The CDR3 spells CASSPDRVGSGNTIYF. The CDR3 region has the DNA TGTGCCAGCTCACCGGACAGGGTAGGGTCTGGAAACACCATATATTTT. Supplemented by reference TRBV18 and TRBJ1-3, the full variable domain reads NAGVMQNPRHLVRRRGQEARLRCSPMKGHSHVYWYRQLPEEGLKFMVYLQKENIIDESGMPKERFSAEFPKEGPSILRIQQVVRGDSAAYFCASSPDRVGSGNTIYFGEGSWLTVV.

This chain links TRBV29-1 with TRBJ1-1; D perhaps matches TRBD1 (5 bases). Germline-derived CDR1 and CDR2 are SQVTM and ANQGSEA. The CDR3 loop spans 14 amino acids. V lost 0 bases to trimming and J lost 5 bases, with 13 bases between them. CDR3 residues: CSVEESAGRTEAFF. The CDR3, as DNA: TGCAGCGTTGAAGAAAGCGCAGGGAGGACTGAAGCTTTCTTT. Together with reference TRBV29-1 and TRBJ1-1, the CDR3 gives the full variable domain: SAVISQKPSRDICQRGTSLTIQCQVDSQVTMMFWYRQQPGQSLTLIATANQGSEATYESGFVIDKFPISRPNLTFSTLTVSNMSPEDSSIYLCSVEESAGRTEAFFGQGTRLTVV.

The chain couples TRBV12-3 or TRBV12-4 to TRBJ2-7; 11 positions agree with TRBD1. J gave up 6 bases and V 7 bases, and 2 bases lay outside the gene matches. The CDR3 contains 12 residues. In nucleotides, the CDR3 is TGTGCCAGCATGGGGACAGGGGGCGAGCAGTACTTC. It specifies CASMGTGGEQYF.

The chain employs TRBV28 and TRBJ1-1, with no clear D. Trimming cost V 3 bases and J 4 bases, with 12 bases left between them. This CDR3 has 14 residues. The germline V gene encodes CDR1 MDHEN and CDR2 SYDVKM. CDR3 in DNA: TGTGCCAGCAGTTTCCCCGCCGGCGGCACTGAAGCTTTCTTT. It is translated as CASSFPAGGTEAFF.

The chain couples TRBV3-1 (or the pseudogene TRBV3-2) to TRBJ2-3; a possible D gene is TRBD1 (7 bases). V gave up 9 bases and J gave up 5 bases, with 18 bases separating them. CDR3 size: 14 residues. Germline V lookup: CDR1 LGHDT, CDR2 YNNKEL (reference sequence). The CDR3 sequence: CASRGPRGGDTQYF. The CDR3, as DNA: TGTGCCAGTAGGGGGCCCCGGGGAGGAGATACGCAGTATTTT.

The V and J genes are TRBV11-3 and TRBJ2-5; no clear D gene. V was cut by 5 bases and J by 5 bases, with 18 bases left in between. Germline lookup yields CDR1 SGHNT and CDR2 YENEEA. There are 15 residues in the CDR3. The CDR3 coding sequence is TGTGCCAGCAGCCCCGCGGCGTTGGTCGGGGAGACCCAGTACTTC. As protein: CASSPAALVGETQYF.